The source of this T cell receptor (beta chain) is a study of metastatic and nonmetastatic thyroid tumors. TCRdb reprocessed the PCR reads via MiXCR. The repertoire holds approximately 32,000 clones, with 15% to 20% as singletons. In germline, CDR1 is SGHTA, CDR2 FQGTGA. V dropped 5 bases and J dropped 7; count of bases not matched to a gene: 8. This CDR3 has 15 amino acids. No patient received treatment before thyroid surgery. This clone was detected many times. The chain is built from TRBV7-3 and TRBJ1-6, with TRBD1 matching over 7 bases. This sequence originates from a female donor with papillary thyroid cancer or a benign thyroid nodule (not recorded which). Some clones in this sample may be carry-over from other donors' samples. Specimen: blood. CDR3 residues: CASSQGGRGNSPLHF. The DNA for the CDR3 is TGTGCCAGCAGCCAGGGGGGACGGGGGAATTCACCCCTCCACTTT.